These 4 T cell receptor beta chains were sequenced from one sample in a study of TIL therapy for anti-PD-1-resistant metastatic lung cancer. Time point noted: pre-treatment sample, taken before nivolumab and TIL therapy. This was the immunoSEQ v3 assay. Assay used: immunoSEQ multiplex PCR; TCRdb lists only in-frame clones, some missing. The repertoire consists of tens of thousands of clones, with around 80% occurring once and the leading ten covering around 16%. This sample comprised blood, obtained at baseline. These receptors came from a man aged 65-85 years with non-small cell lung cancer.

CDR3 nucleotide sequence: TGTGCCAGCAGCTTAGCGGGCCCTAGCACAGATACGCAGTATTTT. Residues: CASSLAGPSTDTQYF. The V gene is TRBV5-4, the J gene TRBJ2-3, with D tentatively TRBD2 (6 bases). The CDR3 contains 15 residues. V was clipped by 2 bases and J by 0 bases, with 10 bases between them. In germline, CDR1 is SGHNT, CDR2 YYREEE (reference sequence).

CDR3 in amino acids: CASSLTFAGSNTGELFF. CDR3 sequence (DNA): TGTGCCAGCAGCTTAACGTTTGCAGGGTCGAACACCGGGGAGCTGTTTTTT. The V call is TRBV7-3, the J call TRBJ2-2; D may be TRBD1 (5 bases). The germline CDR1 and CDR2 sequences are SGHTA and FQGTGA. This CDR3 is 17 amino acids long. Between the trimmed V and J ends, which lost 0 bases and 0 bases, there was a span of 11 bases.

The CDR3 nucleotides read TGTGCCAGCAGTGAATCGAACGAGCAGTACTTC. This sequence encodes CASSESNEQYF. The V and J genes are TRBV25-1 and TRBJ2-5; no clear D gene. The J call may be wrong; the DNA end is better matched by TRBJ2-7. CDR1 and CDR2 from the germline V gene are MGHDK and SYGVNS. The CDR3 contains 11 residues.

V is TRBV27 and J is TRBJ2-1; the match to TRBD2 covers 9 bases. V shed 7 bases, J shed 3 bases, and the junction held 4 bases outside the gene matches. The V gene's germline CDR1 is MNHEY and CDR2 SMNVEV (reference sequence). CDR3 length: 14 amino acids. In DNA form, the CDR3 reads TGTGCCAGCACCCGGACTAGCGACTACAATGAGCAGTTCTTC. Protein sequence: CASTRTSDYNEQFF.